This T cell receptor beta chain comes out of a study of CD8+ T cells in alopecia areata. Study-wide context: The drug, tofacitinib, lasted 6 to 18 months, followed by 6 months off drug.

This clone was observed at least ten times. As the sequencing template, cDNA was produced by extracting RNA and reverse transcribing it. Profiled with immunoSEQ multiplex PCR; TCRdb holds only in-frame clones, not every one. The table lists some 110,000 clones, about two fifths of them singletons. Germline V gene sequence: CDR1 SGDLS, CDR2 YYNGEE. The CDR3 covers 15 residues. The V end was cut by 4 bases, the J end by 0 bases, with 12 bases between. The TCR sequence derives from a human donor with alopecia areata. The sample was CD4+ T cells sorted from blood. The rearrangement links TRBV9 to TRBJ2-3, with D possibly being TRBD1 (6 bases). The DNA for the CDR3 is TGTGCCAGCAGCAATGGACAGACTAGCACAGATACGCAGTATTTT. Translating it yields CASSNGQTSTDTQYF.